The present T cell receptor (beta chain) was sequenced within a study of OX40 agonist ivuxolimab in advanced cancers. Study details: Six ivuxolimab dose levels, 0.01 to 10 mg/kg, were given intravenously every 2 weeks.

Autoimmune disease history or systemic immunosuppression meant exclusion. The study, taken as a whole, reports: Mean expanded clone counts were higher in CD8+ than CD4+ T cells. The study found among the lowest clonal expansion in partial responders at 0.1-3.0 mg/kg.

This CDR3 comprises 17 residues. Germline CDR1 SGHNT, CDR2 YYREEE (reference sequence). Trimming stripped 2 bases from V and 2 bases from J, with 19 bases between. Profiling relied on immunoSEQ multiplex PCR, and the TCRdb table lists in-frame clones only, not all of them. The data show approximately 130,000 clones, roughly 91% seen once. In the case of this clone: Its antigen is unknown.

The clonotype originates from an adult with an advanced solid tumor such as melanoma, head and neck, liver or kidney cancer. The V gene is TRBV5-4, the J gene TRBJ1-1; weak D call: TRBD1 (5 bases). The sequences come from CD4+ or CD8+ T cells sorted from blood, collected in a trial of the OX40 agonist ivuxolimab. The CDR3 DNA reads as TGTGCCAGCAGCTTACCGGGACGGAGTCCGATAAACACTGAAGCTTTCTTT. This gives the protein CASSLPGRSPINTEAFF. Based on the CDR3 plus reference TRBV5-4 and TRBJ1-1, the full variable domain is ETGVTQSPTHLIKTRGQQVTLRCSSQSGHNTVSWYQQALGQGPQFIFQYYREEENGRGNFPPRFSGLQFPNYSSELNVNALELDDSALYLCASSLPGRSPINTEAFFGQGTRLTVV.